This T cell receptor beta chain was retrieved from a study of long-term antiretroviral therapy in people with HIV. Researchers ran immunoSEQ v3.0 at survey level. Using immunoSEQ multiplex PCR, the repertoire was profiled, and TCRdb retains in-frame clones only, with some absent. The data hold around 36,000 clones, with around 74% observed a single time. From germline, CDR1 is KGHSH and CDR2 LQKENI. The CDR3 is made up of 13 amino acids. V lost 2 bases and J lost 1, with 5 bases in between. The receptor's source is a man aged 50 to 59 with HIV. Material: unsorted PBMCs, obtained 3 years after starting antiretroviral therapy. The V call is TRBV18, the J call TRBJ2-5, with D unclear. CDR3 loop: CASSPNSQETQYF. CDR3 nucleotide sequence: TGTGCCAGCTCACCAAACAGCCAAGAGACCCAGTACTTC.